Each of the 31 T cell receptor beta chains below was sequenced from the same sample in a study of OX40 agonist ivuxolimab in advanced cancers. Assay used: immunoSEQ multiplex PCR; TCRdb lists only in-frame clones, some missing. The top ten hold roughly an eighth of the sample, which has about 14,000 clones, about 82% seen once. Sequencing was performed on CD4+ or CD8+ T cells sorted from blood, taken in a trial of the OX40 agonist ivuxolimab. Every receptor here comes from an adult with an advanced solid tumor such as melanoma, head and neck, liver or kidney cancer.

The chain is built from TRBV7-9 and TRBJ2-7; TRBD1 agrees at 9 bases. The CDR3 has 14 residues. Germline loops: CDR1 SEHNR, CDR2 FQNEAQ (reference sequence). With V trimmed by 3 bases and J by 4 bases, 4 bases remained unmatched. Here the CDR3 reads CASSLGTGIYEQYF. CDR3 coding DNA: TGTGCCAGCAGCTTGGGGACAGGGATTTACGAGCAGTACTTC.

The genes are TRBV2 and TRBJ1-6; no clear D. V gave up 2 bases and J gave up 0 bases, with 11 bases separating them. Germline V gene data show CDR1 as SNHLY and CDR2 as FYNNEI. The CDR3 is 17 residues long. The CDR3 DNA is TGTGCCAGCAGTGAATATCTGGCGAGCTCCTATAATTCACCCCTCCACTTT. Its protein is CASSEYLASSYNSPLHF.

The gene calls are TRBV11-3 and TRBJ1-1; D not resolved. CDR1 and CDR2 (germline): SGHNT, YENEEA. V shed 8 bases and J shed 0 bases, with 16 bases lying between them. The CDR3 consists of 15 residues. CDR3: CASAMRVGMNTEAFF. The CDR3 nucleotides read TGTGCCAGCGCCATGCGGGTGGGGATGAACACTGAAGCTTTCTTT.

V and J are TRBV7-8 and TRBJ2-2; D gene uncertain. Germline V lookup: CDR1 SGHVS, CDR2 FQNEAQ. With 5 bases removed from V and 6 bases from J, the gap between germline ends came to 7 bases. The CDR3 spans 12 residues. CDR3 sequence reads: CASSPEPGELFF. The CDR3 coding sequence is TGTGCCAGCAGCCCAGAACCCGGGGAGCTGTTTTTT.

This chain joins TRBV27 and TRBJ2-3; 9 bases are shared with TRBD2. The CDR3 is 15 amino acids. V shed 9 bases and J 1 base; nucleotides not matched to a gene: 8. The V gene's germline CDR1 is MNHEY and CDR2 SMNVEV (reference sequence). The CDR3 loop is CARWGAGGGTDTQYF. The CDR3 coding sequence is TGTGCCAGATGGGGAGCGGGAGGAGGCACAGATACGCAGTATTTT.

This chain connects TRBV5-6 to TRBJ2-1; 13 bases map to TRBD2. J was trimmed by 6 bases and V by 4 bases; bases with no gene match: 16. Germline CDR1 reads SGHDT; CDR2 reads YYEEEE. The CDR3 sequence is 19 residues long. The DNA for the CDR3 is TGTGCCAGCAGCGGCGGAGGGGGACTAGCGGGATTATCTGGCAATGAGCAGTTCTTC. Residues: CASSGGGGLAGLSGNEQFF.

The chain is built from TRBV11-2 and TRBJ2-3; tentative D call: TRBD1 (5 bases). With 3 bases removed from V and 6 bases from J, the gap between germline ends came to 10 bases. Germline CDR1 and CDR2: SGHAT and FQNNGV. CDR3 length: 13 residues. This chain's CDR3 is CASSLTAQDTQYF. CDR3 nucleotides: TGTGCCAGCAGCTTGACAGCGCAGGATACGCAGTATTTT.

This sequence joins TRBV30 and TRBJ2-1; TRBD1 matches 7 bases. Per germline, CDR1 GTSNPN and CDR2 SVGIG (reference sequence). The J segment lost 8 bases and the V segment lost 2 bases, leaving 6 bases of the junction unmatched. The CDR3 is made up of 13 amino acids. Here the CDR3 reads CAWSLRGLDEQFF. The DNA of the CDR3 is TGTGCCTGGAGTCTTAGGGGGCTCGATGAGCAGTTCTTC.

The chain uses TRBV7-2 and TRBJ2-7; D ambiguous. The germline gives CDR1 SGHTA, CDR2 FQGNSA. V was clipped by 3 bases and J by 4 bases, with 13 bases between them. The CDR3 is 14 amino acids. The CDR3 DNA reads TGTGCCAGCAGCTTTAGTGGTACCCTATACGAGCAGTACTTC. Amino acids: CASSFSGTLYEQYF.

The V and J genes are TRBV19 and TRBJ2-7; 10 bases fit TRBD1. The V and J ends lost 3 bases and 2 bases, in that order; junction bases with no gene match: 1. The CDR3 runs 14 residues. Germline V CDR1 and CDR2: LNHDA, SQIVND (reference sequence). This CDR3 is CASSMGQGPYEQYF. CDR3 nucleotides: TGTGCCAGTAGTATGGGACAGGGGCCCTACGAGCAGTACTTC. Drawing the rest from reference TRBV19 and TRBJ2-7, the complete variable domain is DGGITQSPKYLFRKEGQNVTLSCEQNLNHDAMYWYRQDPGQGLRLIYYSQIVNDFQKGDIAEGYSVSREKKESFPLTVTSAQKNPTAFYLCASSMGQGPYEQYFGPGTRLTVT.

V and J are TRBV11-2 and TRBJ1-2, with D perhaps matching TRBD1 (6 bases). Trimming stripped 3 bases from V and 1 base from J, with 12 bases between. The CDR3 consists of 15 residues. Germline V gene sequence: CDR1 SGHAT, CDR2 FQNNGV. CDR3 in DNA: TGTGCCAGCAGCTTTCTGGGACACGATAACTATGGCTACACCTTC. Protein sequence: CASSFLGHDNYGYTF. The complete variable domain, with remaining parts taken from reference TRBV11-2 and TRBJ1-2, reads EAGVAQSPRYKIIEKRQSVAFWCNPISGHATLYWYQQILGQGPKLLIQFQNNGVVDDSQLPKDRFSAERLKGVDSTLKIQPAKLEDSAVYLCASSFLGHDNYGYTFGSGTRLTVV.

The J gene is TRBJ2-7, the V gene TRBV5-5; 7 nucleotides line up with TRBD2. CDR1 is SGHKS and CDR2 is YYEKEE in the germline V gene (reference sequence). The CDR3 is 14 amino acids. V was clipped by 3 bases and J by 2 bases; unmatched bases: 5. CDR3 loop: CASSSSGAAYEQYF. The DNA of the CDR3 is TGTGCCAGCAGCTCGAGCGGGGCGGCCTACGAGCAGTACTTC. Looking up the rest from reference TRBV5-5 and TRBJ2-7 gives the full variable domain: DAGVTQSPTHLIKTRGQQVTLRCSPISGHKSVSWYQQVLGQGPQFIFQYYEKEERGRGNFPDRFSARQFPNYSSELNVNALLLGDSALYLCASSSSGAAYEQYFGPGTRLTVT.

The rearrangement links TRBV9 to TRBJ2-1, with no clear D. V was clipped by 0 bases and J by 5 bases, with 18 bases between them. Germline CDR1 reads SGDLS; CDR2 reads YYNGEE. The CDR3 has 17 amino acids. The CDR3 nucleotides read TGTGCCAGCAGCGTAGGTCCCTTGGTGGCCGGAGACAATGAGCAGTTCTTC. This translates into CASSVGPLVAGDNEQFF. Based on the CDR3 plus reference TRBV9 and TRBJ2-1, the full variable domain is DSGVTQTPKHLITATGQRVTLRCSPRSGDLSVYWYQQSLDQGLQFLIQYYNGEERAKGNILERFSAQQFPDLHSELNLSSLELGDSALYFCASSVGPLVAGDNEQFFGPGTRLTVL.

Notes on this clone: Sequence at one end of the junction differs from germline and may be a read error. The rearrangement joins TRBV7-7 to TRBJ2-5; 7 bases agree with TRBD2. Germline lookup yields CDR1 SSHAT and CDR2 FNYEAQ (reference sequence). CDR3 length: 15 residues. Here the CDR3 DNA reads TGTGCTAGCAGGAATAGCGGGCCCCCAGGAGAGACCCAGTACTTC. Translation gives CASRNSGPPGETQYF. The full variable domain, with the rest looked up from reference TRBV7-7 and TRBJ2-5, is GAGVSQSPRYKVTKRGQDVTLRCDPISSHATLYWYQQALGQGPEFLTYFNYEAQPDKSGLPSDRFSAERPEGSISTLTIQRTEQRDSAMYRCASRNSGPPGETQYFGPGTRLLVL.

The chain recombines TRBV7-9 with TRBJ2-3; the D call may be TRBD1 or TRBD2 (5 bases each). In germline, CDR1 is SEHNR, CDR2 FQNEAQ (reference sequence). This CDR3 comprises 18 residues. V was shortened by 4 bases and J by 2 bases, with 22 bases between the two germline ends. CDR3 coding DNA: TGTGCCAGCAGCTCGAGTCTAACAGGCCAGACTATCACAGATACGCAGTATTTT. This translates into CASSSSLTGQTITDTQYF.

The rearrangement uses TRBV10-3 and TRBJ2-1, with D uncertain. Germline CDR1 and CDR2: ENHRY and SYGVKD. The CDR3 has 12 residues. The V gene lost 6 bases and the J gene lost 6 bases, with 9 bases spanning the gap. The CDR3, as DNA: TGTGCCATCAGGGGTAAAGGCAATGAGCAGTTCTTC. Its protein product is CAIRGKGNEQFF.

The rearrangement joins TRBV5-1 to TRBJ2-1; unclear D gene. Deletions cut 6 bases from V and 7 bases from J, with 8 bases between. The CDR3 covers 11 residues. The germline gives CDR1 SGHRS, CDR2 YFSETQ. CDR3 nucleotide sequence: TGCGCCAGCATTGGTTGGAATGAGCAGTTCTTC. It encodes CASIGWNEQFF.

Only one count was recorded for this clone. The chain links TRBV27 to TRBJ2-1; 8 bases line up with TRBD2. J was trimmed by 5 bases and V by 4 bases; bases with no gene match: 1. CDR3 length: 13 residues. Germline V CDR1 and CDR2: MNHEY, SMNVEV (reference sequence). The chain's CDR3 is CASSSLADNEQFF. CDR3 nucleotide sequence: TGTGCCAGCAGTTCACTAGCGGACAATGAGCAGTTCTTC.

This chain links TRBV9 with TRBJ2-7; 11 nucleotides agree with TRBD2. Trimming cost V 3 bases and J 0 bases; bases outside gene matches: 5. Germline V lookup: CDR1 SGDLS, CDR2 YYNGEE. The CDR3 sequence is 16 residues long. The CDR3 region has the DNA TGTGCCAGCAGCGAGAAGACTAGCGGGGACTCCTACGAGCAGTACTTC. Residues: CASSEKTSGDSYEQYF.

The gene calls are TRBV19 and TRBJ1-2; the D is unclear. The length of the CDR3 is 15 residues. The V gene lost 3 bases and the J gene lost 0 bases, with 11 bases spanning the gap. The germline CDR1 and CDR2 sequences are LNHDA and SQIVND (reference sequence). The CDR3 nucleotides read TGTGCCAGTAGTATCACCGGGGTGGCTAACTATGGCTACACCTTC. Its translation: CASSITGVANYGYTF.

The V call is TRBV27, the J call TRBJ2-5; 7 bases line up with TRBD1. The DNA matches TRBJ2-7 better at its end, which makes the J call doubtful. The CDR3 length is 16 residues. The germline V gene has CDR1 MNHEY and CDR2 SMNVEV (reference sequence). CDR3 nucleotide sequence: TGTGCCAGCAGTTTTGGAAAGGGGGCAGGCTCCTACGAGCAGTACTTC. This translates into CASSFGKGAGSYEQYF.

The V gene is TRBV5-1, the J gene TRBJ2-1; D gene ambiguous. CDR1 is SGHRS, CDR2 YFSETQ, per germline. The germline V and J ends were trimmed by 0 bases and 9 bases, with 19 bases remaining between them. The CDR3 sequence is 16 residues long. The CDR3, as DNA: TGCGCCAGCAGCTTGGCCTTGGGCCACCTCGGTGGTGAGCAGTTCTTC. This encodes CASSLALGHLGGEQFF.

The gene calls are TRBV27 and TRBJ2-7, with D perhaps TRBD1 (5 bases). V lost 2 bases, J lost 3 bases, and 20 bases lay in between. The CDR3 is 17 residues long. Germline CDR1 reads MNHEY; CDR2 reads SMNVEV (reference sequence). The CDR3 here is CASSLRGRSVPGYEQYF. CDR3 sequence (DNA): TGTGCCAGCAGTTTAAGGGGCAGGAGCGTTCCGGGCTACGAGCAGTACTTC.

The genes are TRBV6-1 and TRBJ2-1; 8 bases map to TRBD2. Germline CDR1 MNHNS, CDR2 SASEGT. The V gene end was trimmed by 0 bases and the J gene end by 7 bases; junction bases not matched to a gene: 5. The CDR3 loop spans 15 amino acids. Written as DNA, the CDR3 is TGTGCCAGCAGTGAAGCTAGCGGGATAGGAAATGAGCAGTTCTTC. It yields the protein CASSEASGIGNEQFF.

The chain recombines TRBV27 with TRBJ2-7, with D perhaps TRBD1 (5 bases). V shed 10 bases and J shed 4 bases, with 17 bases lying between them. The CDR3 runs 13 residues. Germline assignment: CDR1 MNHEY and CDR2 SMNVEV (reference sequence). The DNA for the CDR3 is TGTGCCACCCAACCCCTGGGGCGATACGAGCAGTACTTC. It specifies CATQPLGRYEQYF.

The CDR3 protein is CASSWTGGRTEAFF. CDR3 DNA sequence: TGCGCCAGCAGCTGGACAGGGGGCCGGACTGAAGCTTTCTTT. The chain uses TRBV5-1 and TRBJ1-1, with TRBD1 matching over 11 bases. Germline assignment: CDR1 SGHRS and CDR2 YFSETQ. The CDR3 has 14 amino acids. V lost 3 bases, J lost 5 bases, and 3 bases stayed unmatched.

V gene TRBV20-1 combines with J gene TRBJ1-1, with TRBD1 as a possible D gene (5 bases). Germline CDR1 DFQATT, CDR2 SNEGSKA (reference sequence). The CDR3 runs to 11 residues. Trimming stripped 5 bases from V and 4 bases from J, with 8 bases between. The CDR3 loop is CSAQGGTEAFF. For the CDR3, the DNA is TGCAGTGCTCAGGGTGGCACTGAAGCTTTCTTT.

The chain carries TRBV6-6 and TRBJ1-5; D is unresolved. This CDR3 is built from 14 residues. The ends were cut back, 5 bases at V and 7 bases at J, with 15 bases in the middle. Germline values: CDR1 MNHNY, CDR2 SVGAGI (reference sequence). The CDR3 nucleotides are TGTGCCAGCAGTCCCCCGGAGGGAATCCAGCCCCAGCATTTT. Translating it yields CASSPPEGIQPQHF.

The chain combines TRBV9 with TRBJ2-2; TRBD2 is a possible D gene (5 bases). V was trimmed by 2 bases and J by 6 bases, leaving 8 bases between them. Germline CDR1 reads SGDLS; CDR2 reads YYNGEE. The CDR3 consists of 13 residues. The CDR3 reads CASSVPSSGELFF. The CDR3 bases are TGTGCCAGCAGCGTGCCTAGCTCCGGGGAGCTGTTTTTT. The complete variable domain, with remaining parts taken from reference TRBV9 and TRBJ2-2, reads DSGVTQTPKHLITATGQRVTLRCSPRSGDLSVYWYQQSLDQGLQFLIQYYNGEERAKGNILERFSAQQFPDLHSELNLSSLELGDSALYFCASSVPSSGELFFGEGSRLTVL.

This clone was seen only once. This chain joins TRBV7-8 and TRBJ2-1; tentatively, D is TRBD1 (6 bases). Between the trimmed V and J ends, which lost 5 bases and 0 bases, there was a span of 11 bases. This CDR3 spans 15 amino acids. CDR1 and CDR2 from the germline V gene are SGHVS and FQNEAQ. The DNA for the CDR3 is TGTGCCAGCAGCCCACAGGGACCCTCCTACAATGAGCAGTTCTTC. Translating gives CASSPQGPSYNEQFF.

V usage is TRBV7-9 and J usage is TRBJ2-1; 10 bases align to TRBD2. The CDR3 has 15 residues. The V segment lost 5 bases and the J segment 8 bases; nucleotides outside the gene matches: 9. Germline loops: CDR1 SEHNR, CDR2 FQNEAQ (reference sequence). In nucleotides, the CDR3 is TGTGCCAGCAGCCCTGTAGCGGGAGGTAGGGATGAGCAGTTCTTC. This gives the protein CASSPVAGGRDEQFF.